This is a list of T cell receptor beta chains from one sample in a study of cytomegalovirus exposure and HLA in healthy donors. Clones were read by immunoSEQ multiplex PCR, and TCRdb kept only the in-frame ones, dropping some. This sample has about 330,000 clones; about 90% occur once, and the top ten carry approximately 1%. The sample comprised PBMCs. The receptors stem from a woman aged 30 to 39 in good health and CMV-seropositive. CDR3s include the opening cysteine and the closing phenylalanine or tryptophan. The order of the fields is D gene, clone size, J gene, V gene, CDR3 DNA, CDR3 protein. D genes are given only for firm matches. For some rows the clone size is stated as once, few or many, or as a class when expanded; others skip it.

>TRBD1|-|TRBJ2-3|TRBV9
TGTGCCAGCAGCGTAGGACAGGGGACAGATACGCAGTATTTT
CASSVGQGTDTQYF
>TRBD2|-|TRBJ2-3|TRBV25-1
TGTGCCAGCAGTGAAGGACTAGCGGGTGCCACAGATACGCAGTATTTT
CASSEGLAGATDTQYF
>TRBD1|-|TRBJ2-7|TRBV28
TGTGCCAGCAGGGGTCGGGACAGGGGGCTCTACGAGCAGTACTTC
CASRGRDRGLYEQYF
>-|-|TRBJ1-2|TRBV2
TGTGCCAGCAGTGAAGGACGATATGGCTACACCTTC
CASSEGRYGYTF
>-|-|TRBJ2-3|TRBV5-6
TGTGCCAGCAGCCGCCCTGCTGATACGCAGTATTTT
CASSRPADTQYF
>TRBD1|-|TRBJ1-1|TRBV30
TGTGCCTGGAGTGACGGGACAGCGGGATCGGGAGCTTTCTTT
CAWSDGTAGSGAFF
>-|-|TRBJ2-7|TRBV7-2
TGTGCCAGCAGCGCTAGGGCAGGGACCGAGCAGTACTTC
CASSARAGTEQYF
>-|-|TRBJ2-7|TRBV6-5
TGTGCCAGCAGCCCCGGGGATAGCTCCTACGAGCAGTACTTC
CASSPGDSSYEQYF
>TRBD1|-|TRBJ1-6|TRBV27
TGTGCCAGCACCGCCCGGACAGGCGTTCCACCCCTCCACTTT
CASTARTGVPPLHF
>-|-|TRBJ2-7|TRBV27
TGTGCCAGCAGTCTCCGACAGGACTACGAGCAGTACTTC
CASSLRQDYEQYF
>-|-|TRBJ2-7|TRBV7-2
TGTGCCAGCAGCTTAAGGGAGGCCTACGAGCAGTACTTC
CASSLREAYEQYF
>TRBD1|-|TRBJ1-5|TRBV6-5
TGTGCCAGCAGGGCCAAACAGGGGGTACATCAGCCCCAGCATTTT
CASRAKQGVHQPQHF
>-|-|TRBJ2-3|TRBV11-2
TGTGCCAGCAGCTTAGCTAGACAAATCACAGATACGCAGTATTTT
CASSLARQITDTQYF
>TRBD2|-|TRBJ2-3|TRBV30
TGTGCCTGGAGTAGGCTAGCGGGGGGCTTGAGAAACACAGATACGCAGTATTTT
CAWSRLAGGLRNTDTQYF
>TRBD2|-|TRBJ2-1|TRBV6-5
TGTGCCAGCAGCTACCTCCCTAGCGGGGCCTACAATGAGCAGTTCTTC
CASSYLPSGAYNEQFF
>-|-|TRBJ2-1|TRBV30
TGTGCCTGGAGTGTACAGGCGGGGAATGAGCAGTTCTTC
CAWSVQAGNEQFF
>TRBD2|-|TRBJ2-7|TRBV9
TGTGCCAGCAGCGTAGGAGGGACTAGCGGGGTCGAGCAGTACTTC
CASSVGGTSGVEQYF
>TRBD1|-|TRBJ2-7|TRBV30
TGTGCCTGGAGTATTTCAGGGGGTGTATACGAGCAGTACTTC
CAWSISGGVYEQYF
>-|-|TRBJ2-1|TRBV18
TGTGCCAGCTCACTGGTTTACAATGAGCAGTTCTTC
CASSLVYNEQFF
>-|-|TRBJ2-7|TRBV20-1
TGCAGTGCCAGCCTAGCGAACGAGCAGTACTTC
CSASLANEQYF
>TRBD2|-|TRBJ2-3|TRBV5-1
TGCGCCAGCAGCCAAGGGATGGCAGCGGGAGTGAAAGATACGCAGTATTTT
CASSQGMAAGVKDTQYF
>-|-|TRBJ2-7|TRBV13
TGTGCCAGCAGCGTGGGCGGGGCCGCCATTCGGGGGGAGCAGTACTTC
CASSVGGAAIRGEQYF
>TRBD2|-|TRBJ2-7|TRBV4-2
TGTGCCAGCAGCCTCGCGGTAGCGGGAGCCGAGCAGTACTTC
CASSLAVAGAEQYF
>-|-|TRBJ1-2|TRBV5-1
TGCGCCAGCAGCCCGTTTATTGGGAATTTGGGCTATGGCTACACCTTC
CASSPFIGNLGYGYTF
>-|-|TRBJ2-1|TRBV6-6
TGTGCCAGCAGTTACTCGATCGGGGGCCCCCACAATGAGCAGTTCTTC
CASSYSIGGPHNEQFF
>-|once|TRBJ1-1|TRBV7-2
TGTGCCAGCAGCGGCAGGTGGGGGACCTCTGAAGCTTTCTTT
CASSGRWGTSEAFF